The sequence of this TCR beta chain was determined in a study of shared clonotypes between healthy human individuals. The study, taken as a whole, reports: Collection of samples was limited to blood; tissue repertoires likely differ.

As to this clone: No antigen is known for it.

Each PCR replicate run on unsorted PBMC took in about 0.3 ug DNA, tens of thousands of T cell genomes. TCRdb's copy holds only in-frame clones and misses some; the assay was immunoSEQ multiplex PCR. Of under 600,000 clones in the sample, roughly 79% were seen once. Sequenced sample: PBMCs. The sequence was obtained from a woman between 40 and 55 years old in good health. Some clones in this sample may be carry-over from other donors' samples.

The CDR3 is CASSGPLGGRALFFF. DNA for the CDR3: TGTGCCAGCAGTGGCCCACTCGGCGGGAGGGCCCTGTTTTTCTTC. This chain links TRBV2 with TRBJ2-1; 9 bases are a match to TRBD2. V trimming: 4 bases; J trimming: 16 bases; junction bases outside the gene matches: 17. The CDR3 runs 15 residues. Germline values: CDR1 SNHLY, CDR2 FYNNEI.